The present TCR beta chain was sequenced within a study of Graves' ophthalmopathy and Graves' hyperthyroidism. TCR beta CDR3 amplification used RNA transcripts. First-round RT-PCR used HTBI primers; second-round multiplex PCR followed. TCRdb reanalysed the multiplex PCR reads using MiXCR and keeps one entry per CDR3 protein. The table includes some 250,000 distinct CDR3 sequences, around 50% detected once. This clonotype was seen only a few times. Sequencing was done on a sample of peripheral blood. The TCR comes from an adult man with Graves' ophthalmopathy.

This CDR3 is CASSQATSGGLLAETQYF. The CDR3 DNA is TGTGCCAGCAGCCAAGCTACTAGCGGGGGGTTGTTAGCGGAGACCCAGTACTTC. The chain uses TRBV7-8 and TRBJ2-5; 12 nucleotides match TRBD2. This CDR3 has 18 amino acids. Trimming took 5 bases from V and 5 from J; bases not matched to a gene: 15. Germline CDR1 reads SGHVS; CDR2 reads FQNEAQ.